These 7 T cell receptor beta chains originate from one sample sequenced in a study of shared clonotypes between healthy human individuals. Sequencing used immunoSEQ multiplex PCR; TCRdb keeps in-frame clones, though not all of them. The sample has some 2.4 million clones, more than 85% seen once. The sequenced sample consisted of naive CD4+ T cells from PBMCs. Subset described: CD45RA+ positively selected. The receptors shown here come from a man younger than 35 in good health. Some clones in this sample may be carry-over from other donors' samples.

The CDR3 sequence is CASGGTGDEQFF. As DNA, the CDR3 is TGTGCCAGCGGGGGGACAGGGGATGAGCAGTTCTTC. J is TRBJ2-1 and V is TRBV2; 10 bases line up with TRBD1. V was pared by 8 bases and J by 8 bases, with 3 bases of the junction left unmatched. From germline, CDR1 is SNHLY and CDR2 FYNNEI. This CDR3 has 12 amino acids.

This sequence joins TRBV7-3 and TRBJ2-1, with 10 bases identical to TRBD2. Germline values: CDR1 SGHTA, CDR2 FQGTGA. J gave up 0 bases and V 2 bases, and 4 bases lay outside the gene matches. The CDR3 is made up of 17 amino acids. This CDR3 is CASSLSASGSSYNEQFF. In DNA form, the CDR3 reads TGTGCCAGCAGCTTATCGGCTAGCGGGAGCTCCTACAATGAGCAGTTCTTC.

The CDR3 DNA is TGTGCCAGCAGTCCAGGACTAGCGGGATTCCACGAGCAGTACTTC. Translated: CASSPGLAGFHEQYF. This sequence joins TRBV6-6 and TRBJ2-7, with 12 bases matching TRBD2. Germline V CDR1 and CDR2: MNHNY, SVGAGI (reference sequence). After removal of 5 bases from V and 5 bases from J, the junction contained 7 bases not matched to a gene. The CDR3 consists of 15 residues.

This sequence joins TRBV10-1 and TRBJ2-2; D ambiguous. The CDR3 extends over 14 amino acids. The germline V gene encodes CDR1 WNHNN and CDR2 SYGVQD (reference sequence). V lost 6 bases and J lost 1, with 9 bases in between. The CDR3 protein is CASSSALNTGELFF. The CDR3 coding sequence is TGCGCCAGCAGCTCAGCGTTGAACACCGGGGAGCTGTTTTTT.

The V gene is TRBV29-1, the J gene TRBJ2-1, with TRBD2 matching 13 bases. The CDR3 is made up of 13 amino acids. The germline V gene has CDR1 SQVTM and CDR2 ANQGSEA. V gave up 7 bases and J gave up 10 bases; unmatched junction bases: 7. CDR3 region: CSGGLAGVGEQFF. CDR3 bases: TGCAGCGGTGGACTAGCGGGAGTTGGAGAGCAGTTCTTC.

In its sample, this clone was seen once. V is TRBV9 and J is TRBJ2-7; D might be TRBD1 (6 bases). The CDR3 has 16 amino acids. The germline V and J ends were trimmed by 0 bases and 6 bases, with 19 bases remaining between them. Germline values: CDR1 SGDLS, CDR2 YYNGEE. The CDR3 nucleotides are TGTGCCAGCAGCGTAGGGGCCAACAGGCTAGGGGGCGAGCAGTACTTC. This encodes CASSVGANRLGGEQYF.

The chain uses TRBV6-5 and TRBJ2-1; 13 bases fit TRBD2. The CDR3 spans 14 residues. CDR1 and CDR2 (germline): MNHEY, SVGAGI. J gave up 8 bases and V 6 bases, and 4 bases lay outside the gene matches. The CDR3 loop is CASRRTSGSHEQFF. The DNA of the CDR3 is TGTGCCAGCAGGCGGACTAGCGGGAGCCATGAGCAGTTCTTC.